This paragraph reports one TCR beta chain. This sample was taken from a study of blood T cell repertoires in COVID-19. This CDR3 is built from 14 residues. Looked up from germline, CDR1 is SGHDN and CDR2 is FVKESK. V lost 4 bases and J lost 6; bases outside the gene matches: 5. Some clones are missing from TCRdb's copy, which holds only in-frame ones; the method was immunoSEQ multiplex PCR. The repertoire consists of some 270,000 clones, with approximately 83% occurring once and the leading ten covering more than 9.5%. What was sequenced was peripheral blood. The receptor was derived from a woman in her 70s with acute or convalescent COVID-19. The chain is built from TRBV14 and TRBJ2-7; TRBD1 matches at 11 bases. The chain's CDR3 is CASSPGTGGREQYF. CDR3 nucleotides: TGTGCCAGCAGCCCTGGGACAGGGGGACGCGAGCAGTACTTC.